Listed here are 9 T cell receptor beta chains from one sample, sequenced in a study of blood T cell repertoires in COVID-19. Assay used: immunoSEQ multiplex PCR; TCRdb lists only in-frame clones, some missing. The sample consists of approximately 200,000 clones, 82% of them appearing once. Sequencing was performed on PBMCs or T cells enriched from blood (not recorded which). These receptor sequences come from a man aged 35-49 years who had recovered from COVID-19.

The CDR3, as DNA: TGTGCCATCAGTGGACAGACCCAGGCTAACTATGGCTACACCTTC. Amino acids: CAISGQTQANYGYTF. The chain uses TRBV10-3 and TRBJ1-2, with D possibly being TRBD1 (5 bases). There are 15 residues in the CDR3. Deletions cut 4 bases from V and 0 bases from J, with 12 bases between. The V gene's germline CDR1 is ENHRY and CDR2 SYGVKD.

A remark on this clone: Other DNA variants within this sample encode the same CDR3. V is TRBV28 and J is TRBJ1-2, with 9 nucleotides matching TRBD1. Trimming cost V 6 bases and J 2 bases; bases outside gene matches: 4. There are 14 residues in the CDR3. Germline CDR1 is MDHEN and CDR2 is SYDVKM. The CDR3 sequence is CASRLQGANYGYTF. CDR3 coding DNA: TGTGCCAGCAGGCTACAGGGGGCGAACTATGGCTACACCTTC.

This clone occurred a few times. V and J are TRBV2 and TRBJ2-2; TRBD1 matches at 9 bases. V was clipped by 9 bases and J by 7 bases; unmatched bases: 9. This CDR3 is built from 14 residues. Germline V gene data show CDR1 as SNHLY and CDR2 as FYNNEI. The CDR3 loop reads CASWGTGRVGELFF. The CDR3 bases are TGTGCCAGTTGGGGGACAGGGAGAGTCGGGGAGCTGTTTTTT. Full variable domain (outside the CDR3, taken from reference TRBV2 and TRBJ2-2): EPEVTQTPSHQVTQMGQEVILRCVPISNHLYFYWYRQILGQKVEFLVSFYNNEISEKSEIFDDQFSVERPDGSNFTLKIRSTKLEDSAMYFCASWGTGRVGELFFGEGSRLTVL.

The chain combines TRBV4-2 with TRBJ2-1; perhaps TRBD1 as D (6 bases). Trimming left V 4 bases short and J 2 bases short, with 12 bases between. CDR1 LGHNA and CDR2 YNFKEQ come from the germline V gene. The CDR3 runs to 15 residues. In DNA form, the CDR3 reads TGTGCCAGCAGCCTCGGACAGACACCCTACAATGAGCAGTTCTTC. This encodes CASSLGQTPYNEQFF.

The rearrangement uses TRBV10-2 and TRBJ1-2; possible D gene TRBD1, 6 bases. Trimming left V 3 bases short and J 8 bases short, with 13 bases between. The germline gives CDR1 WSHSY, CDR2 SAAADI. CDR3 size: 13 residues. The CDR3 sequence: CASSEWTAGGYTF. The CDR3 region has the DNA TGCGCCAGCAGTGAATGGACAGCAGGCGGCTACACCTTC.

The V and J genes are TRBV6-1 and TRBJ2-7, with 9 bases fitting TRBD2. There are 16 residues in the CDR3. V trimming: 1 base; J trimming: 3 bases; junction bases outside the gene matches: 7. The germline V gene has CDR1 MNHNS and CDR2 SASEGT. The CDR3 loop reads CASSEGSSSGSYEQYF. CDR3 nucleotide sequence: TGTGCCAGCAGTGAAGGTAGTAGTAGCGGGAGCTACGAGCAGTACTTC.

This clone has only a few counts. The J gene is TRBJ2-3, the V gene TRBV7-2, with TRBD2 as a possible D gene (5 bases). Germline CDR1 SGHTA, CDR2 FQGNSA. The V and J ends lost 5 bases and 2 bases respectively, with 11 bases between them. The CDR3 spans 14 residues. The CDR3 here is CASSLRADTDTQYF. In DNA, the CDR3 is TGTGCCAGCAGCCTGAGGGCGGACACAGATACGCAGTATTTT.

CDR3 loop: CASSLDRGSSTDTQYF. Here the CDR3 DNA reads TGTGCCAGCAGCCTGGACAGGGGCTCTAGCACAGATACGCAGTATTTT. The rearrangement joins TRBV3-1 (or the pseudogene TRBV3-2) to TRBJ2-3; 9 bases are a match to TRBD1. The CDR3 extends over 16 amino acids. Losses at the gene ends were 4 bases for V and 0 bases for J; bases not matched to a gene: 5. Germline V gene lookup returns CDR1 LGHDT and CDR2 YNNKEL (reference sequence).

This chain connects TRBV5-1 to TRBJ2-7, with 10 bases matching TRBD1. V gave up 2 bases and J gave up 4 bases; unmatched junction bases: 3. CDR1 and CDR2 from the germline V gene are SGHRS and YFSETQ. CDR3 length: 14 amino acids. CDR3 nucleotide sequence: TGCGCCAGCAGCTTACCGGGACAGGGGTACGAGCAGTACTTC. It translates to CASSLPGQGYEQYF.